A selection of T cell receptor beta chains follows, all from one sample in a study of T-cell memory formation after mild COVID-19. TCRdb recomputed calls from the 5' RACE reads with MiXCR, one row per CDR3 protein. This table has some 350,000 distinct CDR3 sequences, 15% to 20% appearing once. The sample consisted of PBMCs or a T cell subset sorted from them (not recorded which). These receptors were obtained from a man between 18 and 29 years old who had mild COVID-19 (a few samples of this study predate the infection). Cell type and time point are not known. CDR3s leave out the opening cysteine and the closing phenylalanine or tryptophan.

TRBJ2-6,TRBV5-1,ASNPSGGARGANVLT
TRBJ1-3,TRBV9,ASSVGVDSGNTIY
TRBJ2-1,TRBV7-2,ASSPSGVAGGAEQF
TRBJ1-4,TRBV7-6,ASSLGGASGEKLF
TRBJ1-5,TRBV4-1,ASSQEWGPQPQH
TRBJ1-1,TRBV4-2,ASSQASGPATEAF
TRBJ1-1,TRBV6-2/TRBV6-3,ASSFLNTEAF
TRBJ2-7,TRBV7-2,ASSLGQGLSYEQY
TRBJ2-7,TRBV12-3/TRBV12-4,ASSVGSYEQY
TRBJ2-3,TRBV29-1,SAGPQATDTQY
TRBJ2-5,TRBV20-1,RPIGLAGSSGETQY
TRBJ2-5,TRBV20-1,SAIQGMGETQY
TRBJ1-4,TRBV6-6,ASREGIREKLF
TRBJ1-6,TRBV12-3/TRBV12-4,ASSSLLDSPLH
TRBJ1-2,TRBV28,ASNQGHSLYGYT
TRBJ2-6,TRBV5-5,ASNAASGANVLT
TRBJ1-5,TRBV4-1,ASSQHGENQPQH
TRBJ1-5,TRBV7-2,ASSSPNSLLPQH
TRBJ2-7,TRBV13,ASSPRASSYEQY
TRBJ1-4,TRBV7-3,ASSSSGATNEKLF
TRBJ2-5,TRBV5-1,ASSLETPQGAQY
TRBJ1-1,TRBV12-3/TRBV12-4,ASSFAGMNTEAF
TRBJ1-1,TRBV10-3,ATRPRPEGTEAF
TRBJ1-1,TRBV10-3,AISPPGGSSTEAF
TRBJ1-6,TRBV3-1,ASSRGDGGGNSPLH
TRBJ1-4,TRBV20-1,SAFRSGMREKLF
TRBJ1-4,TRBV11-2,ASSSLDGRLGEKLF
TRBJ1-2,TRBV6-2/TRBV6-3,ASTNGRVYGYT
TRBJ1-2,TRBV4-3,ASSNPTGGYGYT
TRBJ1-4,TRBV15,ATSRPPRGFEEKLF
TRBJ1-1,TRBV7-3,ASSFGGRRTEAF
TRBJ1-2,TRBV21-1,ASKFLRGASGYT
TRBJ2-5,TRBV6-5,ASSKFGGQETQY
TRBJ2-5,TRBV5-1,ASSLAGDRPPETQY
TRBJ2-3,TRBV20-1,SARVLPRGGGYTDTQY
TRBJ2-3,TRBV9,ASSVGRGADTQY
TRBJ2-3,TRBV5-1,ASSLSGAGQLSQY
TRBJ2-3,TRBV5-1,ASSFTGGPTDTQY
TRBJ1-5,TRBV5-6,ASSPGQGTQPQH
TRBJ1-2,TRBV4-3,ASSRGDNYGYT
TRBJ1-5,TRBV4-1,ASSPPDLPGQPQH